This TCR beta chain is from a study of OX40 agonist ivuxolimab in advanced cancers. Clones were sequenced by immunoSEQ multiplex PCR, and TCRdb holds only the in-frame ones, with some missing. This sample has approximately 69,000 clones, with roughly 84% found just once. The CDR3 spans 14 residues. Trimming left V 2 bases short and J 4 bases short, with 11 bases between. Germline V gives CDR1 MNHEY, CDR2 SVGAGI. The specimen comprised CD4+ or CD8+ T cells sorted from blood, sampled in a trial of the OX40 agonist ivuxolimab. The sequence came from an adult with an advanced solid tumor such as melanoma, head and neck, liver or kidney cancer. This chain links TRBV6-5 with TRBJ1-2, with D tentatively TRBD1 (5 bases). This CDR3 is CASSYGRDGYGYTF. CDR3 nucleotide sequence: TGTGCCAGCAGTTACGGCAGGGATGGCTATGGCTACACCTTC.